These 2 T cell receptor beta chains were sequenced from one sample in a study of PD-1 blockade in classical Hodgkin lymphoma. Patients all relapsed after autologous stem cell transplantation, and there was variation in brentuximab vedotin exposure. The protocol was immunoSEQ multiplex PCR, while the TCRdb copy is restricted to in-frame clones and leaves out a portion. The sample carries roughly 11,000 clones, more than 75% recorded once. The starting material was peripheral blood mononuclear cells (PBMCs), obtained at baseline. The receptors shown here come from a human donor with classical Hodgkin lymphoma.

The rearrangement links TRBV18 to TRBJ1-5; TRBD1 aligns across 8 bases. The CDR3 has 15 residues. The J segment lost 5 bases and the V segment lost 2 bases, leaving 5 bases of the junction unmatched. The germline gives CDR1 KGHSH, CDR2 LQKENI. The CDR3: CASSPNQGADQPQHF. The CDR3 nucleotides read TGTGCCAGCTCACCAAATCAGGGGGCGGATCAGCCCCAGCATTTT.

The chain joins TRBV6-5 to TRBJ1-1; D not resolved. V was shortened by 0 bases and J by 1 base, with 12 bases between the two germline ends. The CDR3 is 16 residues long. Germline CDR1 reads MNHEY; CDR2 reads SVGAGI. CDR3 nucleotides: TGTGCCAGCAGTTACTCGGTAGGGTGGGGGAACACTGAAGCTTTCTTT. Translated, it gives CASSYSVGWGNTEAFF.